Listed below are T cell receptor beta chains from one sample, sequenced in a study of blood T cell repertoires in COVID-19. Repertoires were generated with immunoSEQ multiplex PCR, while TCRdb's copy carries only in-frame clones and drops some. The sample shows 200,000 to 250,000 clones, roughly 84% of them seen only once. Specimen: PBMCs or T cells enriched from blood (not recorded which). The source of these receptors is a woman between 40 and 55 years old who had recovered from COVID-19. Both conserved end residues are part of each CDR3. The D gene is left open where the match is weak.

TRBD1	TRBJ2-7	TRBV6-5	CASRRQGAYEQYF
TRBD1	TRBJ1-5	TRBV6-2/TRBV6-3	CASSYGTGVSSNQPQHF
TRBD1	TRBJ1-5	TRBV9	CASSIGTVNQPQHF
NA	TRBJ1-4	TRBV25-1	CASSVGTKGAAEKLFF
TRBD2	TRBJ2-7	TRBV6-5	CASSYSGTRGEQYF
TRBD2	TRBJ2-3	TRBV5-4	CASSPSGRAETDTQYF
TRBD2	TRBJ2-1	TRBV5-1	CASSLADSGSPSYNEQFF
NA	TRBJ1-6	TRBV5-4	CASSLPPDSPLHF
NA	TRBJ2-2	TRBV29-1	CSVQVTNTGELFF
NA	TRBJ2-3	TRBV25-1	CASRQQGASTDTQYF
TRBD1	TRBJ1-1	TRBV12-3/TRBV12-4	CASTLGQGAEAFF
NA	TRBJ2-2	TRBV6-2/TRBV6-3	CASSYNDRNTGELFF
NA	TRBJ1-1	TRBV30	CAWSVTAGGTEAFF
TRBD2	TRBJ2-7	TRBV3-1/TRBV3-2	CASSQGDYSYEQYF
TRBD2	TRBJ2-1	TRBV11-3	CASSSSGREPSYNEQFF
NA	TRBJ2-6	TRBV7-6	CASSLIQGSGANVLTF
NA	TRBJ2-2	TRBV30	CAWSALAEGRELFF
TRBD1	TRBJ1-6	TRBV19	CASSIDRGSNSPLHF
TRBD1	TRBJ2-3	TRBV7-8	CASSIDSGTGGTDTQYF
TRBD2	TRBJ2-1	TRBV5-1	CASQSGGSTYNEQFF
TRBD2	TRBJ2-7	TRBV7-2	CASSSISGSPYF
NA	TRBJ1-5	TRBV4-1	CASSQDPRPYSNQPQHF
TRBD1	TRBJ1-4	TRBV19	CASRGQGRAATNEKLFF
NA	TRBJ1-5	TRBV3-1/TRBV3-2	CASSQGRGGQPQHF
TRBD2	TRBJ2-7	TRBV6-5	CASAGAGGPHEQYF
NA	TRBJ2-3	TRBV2	CASPRALSTDTQYF
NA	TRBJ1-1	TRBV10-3	CAISESEGRTEAFF
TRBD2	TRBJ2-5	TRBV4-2	CASSRLARESGATQYF
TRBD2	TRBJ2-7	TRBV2	CARAGAAGEQYF
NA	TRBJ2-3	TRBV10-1	CASSIVTQYF
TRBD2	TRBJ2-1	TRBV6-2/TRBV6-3	CASSFEVAGASEQFF
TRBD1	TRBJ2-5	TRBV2	CASRDNRGRSAGTQYF
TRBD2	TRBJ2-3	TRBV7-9	CASSDSGSADTQYF
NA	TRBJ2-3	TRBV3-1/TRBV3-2	CASSQWGADTQYF
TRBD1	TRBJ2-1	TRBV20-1	CSASRDSINEQFF
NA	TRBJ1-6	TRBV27	CASSLAGLGSPLHF
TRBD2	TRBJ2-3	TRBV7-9	CASSLVAGADTQYF
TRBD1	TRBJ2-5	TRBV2	CASRTGTEQETQYF